This is a list of T cell receptor beta chains from one sample in a study of response to subunit inactivated influenza vaccine. TCRdb re-called the RT-PCR reads through MiXCR, storing one row per CDR3 protein. The sample has around 760,000 distinct CDR3 sequences; about 15% are singletons. The sequencing here drew on PBMCs from blood, taken less than 15 days before vaccination. All receptors come from a man between 50 and 59 years old who received an inactivated influenza vaccine. Each CDR3 is given with its conserved first and last residue. A D gene is named only where the DNA matches it firmly. A clone size is listed for some rows: how often the clone was seen (once, few, many), or a class if it is expanded.

TRBV28,-,TRBJ2-7,-,CASSFFAEVYEQYF,TGTGCCAGCAGTTTCTTCGCGGAGGTCTACGAGCAGTACTTC
TRBV6-5,-,TRBJ2-5,-,CASSSTHTGVETQYF,TGTGCCAGCAGTTCGACTCACACGGGAGTAGAGACCCAGTACTTC
TRBV4-1,-,TRBJ1-1,-,CASSHEGLYSWAEAFF,TGCGCCAGCAGCCATGAGGGGTTATATTCTTGGGCTGAAGCTTTCTTT
TRBV20-1,few,TRBJ2-7,TRBD2,CSAHLAGGYYEQYF,TGCAGTGCGCACCTAGCGGGAGGATACTACGAGCAGTACTTC
TRBV29-1,many,TRBJ2-3,TRBD2,CSVRGLAGEGRTDTQYF,TGCAGCGTTCGGGGACTAGCGGGAGAGGGTCGGACAGATACGCAGTATTTT
TRBV29-1,many,TRBJ2-1,-,CSVTGAVNEQFF,TGCAGCGTTACGGGGGCCGTGAATGAGCAGTTCTTC
TRBV30,-,TRBJ1-5,-,CAWSMGLGGNQPQHF,TGTGCCTGGAGTATGGGTTTAGGAGGCAATCAGCCCCAGCATTTT
TRBV19,few,TRBJ2-7,-,CASSIDLGNTYEQYF,TGTGCCAGTAGTATCGATCTGGGTAACACCTACGAGCAGTACTTC
TRBV20-1,few,TRBJ2-1,TRBD2,CSARDSGRSPYNEQFF,TGCAGTGCTAGAGATAGCGGGAGGTCCCCCTACAATGAGCAGTTCTTC
TRBV20-1,-,TRBJ2-3,TRBD1,CSAKGTGDGGTDTQYF,TGCAGTGCTAAGGGGACAGGGGATGGGGGCACAGATACGCAGTATTTT
TRBV7-9,few,TRBJ2-1,-,CASSLGSEREQFF,TGTGCCAGCAGCTTGGGGTCTGAGCGTGAGCAGTTCTTC
TRBV2,few,TRBJ1-2,-,CASRPEGVNYGYTF,TGTGCCAGCCGTCCTGAGGGCGTTAACTATGGCTACACCTTC
TRBV7-2,many,TRBJ1-1,-,CASSLAQGHSTEAFF,TGTGCCAGCAGCTTAGCGCAAGGTCATAGCACTGAAGCTTTCTTT
TRBV25-1,-,TRBJ2-1,TRBD2,CASSDSGGLYNEQFF,TGTGCCAGCAGTGATTCGGGGGGGCTTTACAATGAGCAGTTCTTC
TRBV20-1,few,TRBJ1-6,-,CSGRPNSPLHF,TGCAGTGGCCGGCCTAATTCACCCCTCCACTTT
TRBV6-5,-,TRBJ2-5,-,CASSSLATQETQYF,TGTGCCAGCAGTTCTCTAGCGACCCAAGAGACCCAGTACTTC
TRBV6-1,many,TRBJ2-1,TRBD2,CASKEGLADSYNEQFF,TGTGCCAGCAAAGAAGGCCTAGCGGACTCCTACAATGAGCAGTTCTTC
TRBV5-8,many,TRBJ2-5,-,CASSLWLPPARETQYF,TGTGCCAGCAGCTTGTGGCTCCCCCCGGCTAGGGAGACCCAGTACTTC